This T cell receptor (beta chain) appears in the sequencing data of a study of blood T cell repertoires in COVID-19. Libraries were prepared by immunoSEQ multiplex PCR; TCRdb keeps only in-frame clonotypes and omits some of them. The sample carries some 270,000 clones, 75% to 90% recorded once. This CDR3 comprises 16 residues. Germline V gene sequence: CDR1 SEHNR, CDR2 FQNEAQ (reference sequence). V was clipped by 5 bases and J by 5 bases; unmatched bases: 6. Participant ages covered roughly 18 to 89 years across about two dozen US areas. The chain employs TRBV7-9 and TRBJ2-1; 13 positions agree with TRBD2. The sequenced sample consisted of PBMCs or T cells enriched from blood (not recorded which). This clonotype was sampled from a woman between 40 and 50 years old who had been exposed to COVID-19. CDR3 nucleotides: TGTGCCAGCAGCCAGCGACTAGCGGGGGGTGACAATGAGCAGTTCTTC. Protein: CASSQRLAGGDNEQFF.